A single sample gave rise to the 32 T cell receptor beta chains below, sequenced in a study of blood T cell repertoires in COVID-19. Generated by immunoSEQ multiplex PCR, the TCRdb table keeps only in-frame clones and is missing some. The sample lists around 250,000 clones, 75% to 90% occurring once. Material: PBMCs or T cells enriched from blood (not recorded which). These receptors were taken from a woman aged 50 to 60 who had recovered from COVID-19.

The chain joins TRBV7-6 to TRBJ1-4; 7 positions match TRBD1. This CDR3 is built from 15 residues. Germline V CDR1 and CDR2: SGHVS, FNYEAQ. V trimming: 4 bases; J trimming: 2 bases; junction bases outside the gene matches: 4. Here the CDR3 DNA reads TGTGCCAGCAGCTCAAGAGGGGGCACTAATGAAAAACTGTTTTTT. Its translation is CASSSRGGTNEKLFF.

This clone was seen a single time. V usage is TRBV14 and J usage is TRBJ2-2, with 12 positions matching TRBD2. Looked up from germline, CDR1 is SGHDN and CDR2 is FVKESK. After removal of 2 bases from V and 11 bases from J, the junction contained 6 bases not matched to a gene. The CDR3 extends over 15 amino acids. CDR3 in amino acids: CASSQWTSGTKELFF. CDR3 DNA: TGTGCCAGCAGCCAATGGACTAGCGGGACGAAAGAGCTGTTTTTT.

This clone came up once. V gene TRBV5-1 combines with J gene TRBJ2-7, with 12 nucleotides matching TRBD2. Germline-derived CDR1 and CDR2 are SGHRS and YFSETQ. Losses at the gene ends were 2 bases for V and 5 bases for J; bases not matched to a gene: 11. This CDR3 is built from 17 residues. CDR3 protein: CASSFGLAGLNSNEQYF. CDR3 bases: TGCGCCAGCAGCTTTGGACTAGCGGGACTTAATTCAAACGAGCAGTACTTC.

CDR3 in amino acids: CASSLDRGLYGYTF. The DNA for the CDR3 is TGTGCCAGCAGCTTGGACAGGGGACTCTATGGCTACACCTTC. This chain connects TRBV5-4 to TRBJ1-2; 7 bases match TRBD1. The CDR3 is made up of 14 amino acids. The ends lost 0 bases at V and 4 bases at J; junction bases unmatched: 3. CDR1 and CDR2 (germline): SGHNT, YYREEE (reference sequence). The whole variable domain, remainder taken from reference TRBV5-4 and TRBJ1-2, is ETGVTQSPTHLIKTRGQQVTLRCSSQSGHNTVSWYQQALGQGPQFIFQYYREEENGRGNFPPRFSGLQFPNYSSELNVNALELDDSALYLCASSLDRGLYGYTFGSGTRLTVV.

The chain uses TRBV19 and TRBJ2-2; 8 bases line up with TRBD2. This CDR3 spans 17 amino acids. J was trimmed by 6 bases and V by 0 bases; bases with no gene match: 9. Germline CDR1 reads LNHDA; CDR2 reads SQIVND (reference sequence). CDR3 residues: CASSIDRGGVMAGELFF. In DNA form, the CDR3 reads TGTGCCAGTAGTATAGATCGGGGGGGCGTAATGGCCGGGGAGCTGTTTTTT.

The chain combines TRBV12-3 or TRBV12-4 with TRBJ1-1; unclear D gene. V was shortened by 7 bases and J by 9 bases, with 18 bases between the two germline ends. The CDR3 is 13 residues long. The CDR3 protein is CASKGSREGKAFF. In DNA, the CDR3 is TGTGCCAGCAAGGGATCGAGGGAGGGAAAAGCTTTCTTT.

The gene calls are TRBV7-9 and TRBJ2-7; tentative D call: TRBD1 (5 bases). The CDR3 is 15 amino acids. Germline V gene sequence: CDR1 SEHNR, CDR2 FQNEAQ (reference sequence). V lost 5 bases and J 6 bases, leaving 20 bases between the germline ends. The CDR3 sequence is CASSPDRSQGSEQYF. The CDR3 DNA follows: TGTGCCAGCAGCCCCGATAGGTCTCAGGGAAGCGAGCAGTACTTC.

The chain is built from TRBV15 and TRBJ1-1; 9 positions agree with TRBD1. J was trimmed by 1 base and V by 5 bases; bases with no gene match: 2. The CDR3 spans 14 residues. Germline V CDR1 and CDR2: LNHNV, YYDKDF (reference sequence). For the CDR3, the DNA is TGTGCCACCAGCCCGGGACAGGGGAACACTGAAGCTTTCTTT. Residues: CATSPGQGNTEAFF. The full variable domain, its missing parts supplied by reference TRBV15 and TRBJ1-1, is DAMVIQNPRYQVTQFGKPVTLSCSQTLNHNVMYWYQQKSSQAPKLLFHYYDKDFNNEADTPDNFQSRRPNTSFCFLDIRSPGLGDTAMYLCATSPGQGNTEAFFGQGTRLTVV.

Concerning this clone: This sample also contains other DNA sequences that code for the same CDR3. V and J are TRBV6-5 and TRBJ1-1; 8 bases map to TRBD1. This CDR3 spans 13 amino acids. Looked up from germline, CDR1 is MNHEY and CDR2 is SVGAGI. V was pared by 2 bases and J by 5 bases, with 1 base of the junction left unmatched. In nucleotides, the CDR3 is TGTGCCAGCAGTTACACAGGGGGAACTGAAGCTTTCTTT. This translates into CASSYTGGTEAFF.

This clone was observed a single time. The J gene is TRBJ2-3, the V gene TRBV3-1 (or the pseudogene TRBV3-2), with 7 bases fitting TRBD2. Germline CDR1 LGHDT, CDR2 YNNKEL (reference sequence). This CDR3 region has 16 residues. Trimming removed 1 base from V and 1 base from J; junction bases left unmatched: 5. The CDR3 loop is CASSQGLLAGTDTQYF. The CDR3 DNA reads TGTGCCAGCAGCCAAGGTCTCCTAGCGGGCACAGATACGCAGTATTTT.

This clone was seen a few times. The genes are TRBV20-1 and TRBJ2-1; unclear D gene. The CDR3 is made up of 11 amino acids. Looked up from germline, CDR1 is DFQATT and CDR2 is SNEGSKA (reference sequence). V shed 0 bases and J shed 12 bases, with 9 bases lying between them. The CDR3 DNA reads as TGCAGTGCTAGAGATCTTAACTCGCAGTTCTTC. It yields the protein CSARDLNSQFF.

This clone was seen a few times. The CDR3 region is CASRGGPNYEQYF. CDR3 nucleotide sequence: TGTGCCAGCAGGGGAGGGCCCAACTACGAGCAGTACTTC. The chain couples TRBV6-5 to TRBJ2-7; 7 bases map to TRBD2. The CDR3 runs 13 residues. Germline assignment: CDR1 MNHEY and CDR2 SVGAGI. Unmatched junction bases numbered 5, after V lost 6 bases and J lost 3 bases.

This clone was picked up many times. The chain combines TRBV27 with TRBJ1-1; TRBD1 agrees at 10 bases. This CDR3 is 14 amino acids long. The germline gives CDR1 MNHEY, CDR2 SMNVEV (reference sequence). The J segment lost 10 bases and the V segment lost 1 base, leaving 6 bases of the junction unmatched. The CDR3 region is CASSLFPGTGAAFF. In DNA, the CDR3 is TGTGCCAGCAGTTTATTTCCGGGGACAGGGGCAGCTTTCTTT.

This sequence joins TRBV5-1 and TRBJ2-1; 11 nucleotides line up with TRBD2. CDR1 and CDR2 (germline): SGHRS, YFSETQ. The ends lost 0 bases at V and 1 base at J; junction bases unmatched: 0. CDR3 length: 16 amino acids. The CDR3 reads CASSLASGRSYNEQFF. The CDR3 DNA reads as TGCGCCAGCAGCTTGGCTAGCGGGAGGTCCTACAATGAGCAGTTCTTC.

The chain employs TRBV7-9 and TRBJ2-1; 7 bases line up with TRBD2. In germline, CDR1 is SEHNR, CDR2 FQNEAQ (reference sequence). There are 15 residues in the CDR3. V shed 1 base, J shed 4 bases, and the junction held 4 bases outside the gene matches. The CDR3, as DNA: TGTGCCAGCAGCTTAGGGCTAGCGGTTTACAATGAGCAGTTCTTC. This encodes CASSLGLAVYNEQFF.

The chain has TRBV18 and TRBJ2-3; 16 positions agree with TRBD2. The CDR3 has 15 residues. V lost 3 bases and J lost 6; bases outside the gene matches: 0. Germline-derived CDR1 and CDR2 are KGHSH and LQKENI. CDR3 region: CASSPGLAGGDTQYF. In nucleotides, the CDR3 is TGTGCCAGCTCACCGGGACTAGCGGGAGGGGATACGCAGTATTTT.

The chain joins TRBV7-6 to TRBJ1-1, with a weak D call TRBD1 (5 bases). This CDR3 contains 14 residues. Trimming pared 1 base from V and 7 bases from J, leaving 13 bases between. CDR1 SGHVS and CDR2 FNYEAQ come from the germline V gene. This CDR3 is CASSLGEGRGEAFF. In nucleotides, the CDR3 is TGTGCCAGCAGCTTAGGGGAGGGGAGGGGTGAAGCTTTCTTT.

V usage is TRBV6-6 and J usage is TRBJ2-1; 9 bases align to TRBD2. The CDR3 is made up of 15 amino acids. Trimming cost V 7 bases and J 8 bases; bases outside gene matches: 12. CDR1 is MNHNY, CDR2 SVGAGI, per germline (reference sequence). CDR3 region: CASTAVAGEADEQFF. CDR3 nucleotides: TGTGCCAGCACCGCCGTAGCGGGAGAGGCCGATGAGCAGTTCTTC.

This chain uses TRBV11-3 with TRBJ2-3, with 10 nucleotides matching TRBD2. In germline, CDR1 is SGHNT, CDR2 YENEEA. This CDR3 has 15 residues. The ends lost 4 bases at V and 1 base at J; junction bases unmatched: 2. The CDR3 protein is CASSSSGSGTDTQYF. The CDR3, as DNA: TGTGCCAGCAGCTCTAGCGGGAGCGGCACAGATACGCAGTATTTT.

The rearrangement joins TRBV27 to TRBJ2-6; 10 nucleotides match TRBD1. J lost 0 bases, V lost 8 bases, and 1 base had no gene match. The CDR3 totals 15 residues. The germline V gene has CDR1 MNHEY and CDR2 SMNVEV (reference sequence). Here the CDR3 reads CASRTGGSGANVLTF. The DNA for the CDR3 is TGTGCCAGCCGGACAGGGGGCTCTGGGGCCAACGTCCTGACTTTC.

The J gene is TRBJ1-1, the V gene TRBV15; 11 nucleotides agree with TRBD1. J gave up 5 bases and V 1 base, and 3 bases lay outside the gene matches. Germline V gives CDR1 LNHNV, CDR2 YYDKDF (reference sequence). The CDR3 is made up of 15 amino acids. CDR3 bases: TGTGCCACCAGCAGAGGGACAGGGGGCAATACTGAAGCTTTCTTT. This encodes CATSRGTGGNTEAFF.

V usage is TRBV5-8 and J usage is TRBJ2-7; no clear D. Germline V gene lookup returns CDR1 SGHTS and CDR2 YDEGEE. The CDR3 loop spans 12 amino acids. V lost 1 base to trimming and J lost 3 bases, with 5 bases between them. CDR3 in DNA: TGTGCCAGCAGCTTGAATCTCTACGAGCAGTACTTC. Protein product: CASSLNLYEQYF.

This clone was picked up a small number of times. The chain has TRBV12-2 and TRBJ1-4. TRBV12-2 is tagged as a pseudogene. The CDR3 has 12 residues. This CDR3 reads CASPRGYEKLFF. For the CDR3, the DNA is TGTGCAAGCCCCCGGGGGTACGAAAAACTGTTTTTT.

The V and J genes are TRBV3-1 (or the pseudogene TRBV3-2) and TRBJ2-7; 10 bases are a match to TRBD2. The CDR3 sequence is 13 residues long. Germline V CDR1 and CDR2: LGHDT, YNNKEL (reference sequence). V dropped 6 bases and J dropped 3; count of bases not matched to a gene: 2. CDR3 nucleotide sequence: TGTGCCAGCAGACCTAGCGGGAGCTACGAGCAGTACTTC. Translating gives CASRPSGSYEQYF.

The sample holds one count of this clone. The CDR3 loop reads CASSAPHLPLQHF. The CDR3 bases are TGTGCCAGTAGTGCGCCTCACCTCCCCCTCCAGCATTTT. This chain uses TRBV19 with TRBJ1-5; no clear D. CDR3 length equals 13 residues. V was trimmed by 5 bases and J by 12 bases, leaving 17 bases between them. CDR1 LNHDA and CDR2 SQIVND come from the germline V gene (reference sequence).

The chain uses TRBV19 and TRBJ1-2, with 7 bases that match TRBD1. V lost 6 bases and J lost 2; bases outside the gene matches: 15. This CDR3 region has 17 residues. The germline V gene encodes CDR1 LNHDA and CDR2 SQIVND (reference sequence). This CDR3 is CASRVTGQTALNYGYTF. For the CDR3, the DNA is TGTGCCAGTAGGGTAACGGGACAGACGGCTTTAAACTATGGCTACACCTTC.

The chain couples TRBV9 to TRBJ2-1; D not certain. The length of the CDR3 is 15 residues. The V and J ends lost 2 bases and 4 bases respectively, with 13 bases between them. The germline gives CDR1 SGDLS, CDR2 YYNGEE. CDR3 residues: CASSVREVRYNEQFF. In DNA, the CDR3 is TGTGCCAGCAGCGTTCGTGAGGTAAGGTACAATGAGCAGTTCTTC.

This sequence joins TRBV6-4 and TRBJ1-2; 9 nucleotides line up with TRBD1. CDR1 is MRHNA, CDR2 SNTAGT, per germline. This CDR3 spans 13 amino acids. V was clipped by 3 bases and J by 6 bases; unmatched bases: 2. CDR3 loop: CASSETGGNGYTF. For the CDR3, the DNA is TGTGCCAGCAGTGAAACAGGGGGCAATGGCTACACCTTC.

This chain joins TRBV6-5 and TRBJ1-1, with 8 bases fitting TRBD1. CDR1 and CDR2 from the germline V gene are MNHEY and SVGAGI. There are 14 residues in the CDR3. V lost 7 bases and J lost 6; bases outside the gene matches: 10. The CDR3 sequence is CASTFGLGQAEAFF. DNA for the CDR3: TGTGCCAGCACTTTTGGTCTGGGACAGGCTGAAGCTTTCTTT.

CDR3 amino acids: CASSQVGVGETQYF. The CDR3 region has the DNA TGTGCCAGCAGCCAAGTCGGGGTCGGAGAGACCCAGTACTTC. The chain links TRBV4-2 to TRBJ2-5, with D maybe TRBD2 (5 bases). Germline assignment: CDR1 LGHNA and CDR2 YNFKEQ. This CDR3 comprises 14 residues. V was clipped by 1 base and J by 4 bases, with 10 bases between them.

V and J are TRBV20-1 and TRBJ1-1; TRBD1 aligns across 7 bases. With 6 bases clipped from V and 8 bases from J, the junction kept 3 bases outside the gene matches. There are 10 residues in the CDR3. Per germline, CDR1 DFQATT and CDR2 SNEGSKA (reference sequence). The CDR3 region is CSAGQFEAFF. The DNA for the CDR3 is TGCAGTGCGGGACAGTTCGAAGCTTTCTTT.

V gene TRBV11-3 combines with J gene TRBJ1-1; D is unresolved. Germline-derived CDR1 and CDR2 are SGHNT and YENEEA. The ends were cut back, 2 bases at V and 0 bases at J, with 4 bases in the middle. The CDR3 is made up of 13 amino acids. CDR3: CASSLFMNTEAFF. CDR3 DNA: TGTGCCAGCAGCTTATTCATGAACACTGAAGCTTTCTTT.